This T cell receptor beta chain comes out of a study of early T cells in non-severe SARS-CoV-2 infection. General observations from the study: Matching with VDJdb favored anti-spike CD8 responses (missing private and CD4 specificities).

This clonotype has ten or more counts. The antigen remains undetermined. Unique molecular identifiers were affixed to single, distinct cDNA molecules. TCRdb used MiXCR to reprocess the 5' RACE reads, holding one entry per CDR3 protein. The sample carries 35,000 to 40,000 distinct CDR3 sequences, roughly 6% recorded once. Per germline, CDR1 LGHNT and CDR2 FRNRAP. The CDR3 has 12 amino acids. V was cut by 0 bases and J by 8 bases, with 5 bases left in between. The receptor was isolated from an adult who was a healthcare worker with PCR-confirmed SARS-CoV-2 infection or an uninfected control (not recorded which). This chain uses TRBV12-5 with TRBJ2-1; D unclear. Source material: whole blood. CDR3 amino acids: CASGLVLDEQFF. The DNA for the CDR3 is TGTGCTAGTGGTTTGGTACTGGATGAGCAGTTCTTC.